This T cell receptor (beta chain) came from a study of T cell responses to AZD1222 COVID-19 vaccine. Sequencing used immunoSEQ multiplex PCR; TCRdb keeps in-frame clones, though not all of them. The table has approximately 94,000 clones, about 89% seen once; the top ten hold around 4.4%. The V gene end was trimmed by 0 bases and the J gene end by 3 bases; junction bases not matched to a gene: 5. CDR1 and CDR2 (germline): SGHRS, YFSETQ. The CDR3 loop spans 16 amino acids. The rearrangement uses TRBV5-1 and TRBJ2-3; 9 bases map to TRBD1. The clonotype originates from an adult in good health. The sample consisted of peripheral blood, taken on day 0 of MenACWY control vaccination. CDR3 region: CASSLGPGQGTDTQYF. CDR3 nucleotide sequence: TGCGCCAGCAGCTTGGGTCCGGGACAGGGAACAGATACGCAGTATTTT.